In its sample, the clone carrying this T cell receptor beta chain was seen once. What it recognizes is unknown. The data derive from a study of cytomegalovirus exposure and HLA in healthy donors. Study-level points and caveats: An apparent linkage of common viral pathogens to several of the most significant clusters emerged in a later analysis.

A multiplex PCR was run with 60 Vbeta primers and 13 Jbeta primers. TCRdb's table, derived via immunoSEQ multiplex PCR, lists solely in-frame clones and lacks some. The sample shows under 150,000 clones, about three quarters of them seen only once. The CDR3 sequence is 12 residues long. The germline gives CDR1 MDHEN, CDR2 SYDVKM. V was cut by 3 bases and J by 5 bases, with 7 bases left in between. Sequenced sample: PBMCs. The clonotype was recovered from a middle-aged woman in good health and CMV-seronegative. The rearrangement links TRBV28 to TRBJ1-2; D uncertain. CDR3 sequence (DNA): TGTGCCAGCAGTTTTTCGGAGTATGGCTACACCTTC. Amino acids: CASSFSEYGYTF.